The entry below gives a single TCR beta chain sequence along with its context. Antigen: not known. Before the COVID-19 pandemic, during about 2011-2018, CD4+ T cells were taken from unexposed donors. The cells were cultured for approximately ten days before CD4+ T cells were isolated. PBMCs were plated at a few million per well in IL-2-containing medium. Fresh IL-2 medium replaced half the medium on days 3 and 7. V lost 5 bases to trimming and J lost 7 bases, with 18 bases between them. The germline gives CDR1 WNHNN, CDR2 SYGVQD (reference sequence). The CDR3 spans 16 residues. Sequenced by immunoSEQ multiplex PCR; TCRdb stores in-frame clones only, minus some. This table has some 20,000 clones, more than 75% appearing once. The data were taken from a study of CD4 T cells in relation to SARS-CoV-2 and coronaviruses. Study-wide background: After about nine days of antigen culture, PBMC TCR beta CDR3s were sequenced. The negative reference was HIV-1 Nef peptide pool or peptide-free culture.

The V call is TRBV10-1, the J call TRBJ1-6; D is uncertain. The clonotype originates from a human donor in good health. The source material was CD4+ T cells from PBMCs, cultured in vitro. The CDR3 DNA sequence: TGCGCCAGCAGTAAAGAGGCCGACTTCGGGAATTCACCCCTCCACTTT. Translating gives CASSKEADFGNSPLHF.